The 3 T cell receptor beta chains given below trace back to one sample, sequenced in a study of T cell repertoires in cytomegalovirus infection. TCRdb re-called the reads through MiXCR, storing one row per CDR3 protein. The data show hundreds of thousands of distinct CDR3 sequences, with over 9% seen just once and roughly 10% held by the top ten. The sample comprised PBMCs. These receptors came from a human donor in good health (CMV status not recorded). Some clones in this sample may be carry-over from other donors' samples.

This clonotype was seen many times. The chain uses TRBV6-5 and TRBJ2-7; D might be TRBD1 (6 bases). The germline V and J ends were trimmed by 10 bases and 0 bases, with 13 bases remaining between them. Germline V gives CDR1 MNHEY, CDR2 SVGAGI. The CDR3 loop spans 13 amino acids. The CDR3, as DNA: TGTGCCACCCGACAGGAGGCCTCCTACGAGCAGTACTTC. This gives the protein CATRQEASYEQYF.

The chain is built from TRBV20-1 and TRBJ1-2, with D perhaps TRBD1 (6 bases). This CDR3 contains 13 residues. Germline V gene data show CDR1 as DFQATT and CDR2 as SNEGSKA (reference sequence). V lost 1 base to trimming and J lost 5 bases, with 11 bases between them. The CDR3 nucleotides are TGCAGTGCTAGAGTGGGGGGCGGGTATGGCTACACCTTC. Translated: CSARVGGGYGYTF.

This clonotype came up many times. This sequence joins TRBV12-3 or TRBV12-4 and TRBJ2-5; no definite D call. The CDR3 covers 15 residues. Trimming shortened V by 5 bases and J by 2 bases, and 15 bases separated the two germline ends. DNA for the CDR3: TGTGCCAGCAGTCGACTCCTGGCCCCGCAAGAGACCCAGTACTTC. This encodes CASSRLLAPQETQYF.